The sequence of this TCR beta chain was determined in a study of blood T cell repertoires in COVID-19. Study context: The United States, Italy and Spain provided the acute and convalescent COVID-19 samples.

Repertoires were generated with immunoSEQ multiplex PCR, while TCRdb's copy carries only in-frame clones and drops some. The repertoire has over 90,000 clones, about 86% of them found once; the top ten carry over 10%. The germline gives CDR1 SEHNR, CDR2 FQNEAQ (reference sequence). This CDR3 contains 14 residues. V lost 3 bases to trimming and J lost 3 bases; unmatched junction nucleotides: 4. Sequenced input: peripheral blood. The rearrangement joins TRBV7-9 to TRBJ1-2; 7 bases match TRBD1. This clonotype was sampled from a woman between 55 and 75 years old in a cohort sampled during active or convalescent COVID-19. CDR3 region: CASSFTGADYGYTF. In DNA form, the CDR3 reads TGTGCCAGCAGCTTTACAGGGGCGGACTATGGCTACACCTTC.